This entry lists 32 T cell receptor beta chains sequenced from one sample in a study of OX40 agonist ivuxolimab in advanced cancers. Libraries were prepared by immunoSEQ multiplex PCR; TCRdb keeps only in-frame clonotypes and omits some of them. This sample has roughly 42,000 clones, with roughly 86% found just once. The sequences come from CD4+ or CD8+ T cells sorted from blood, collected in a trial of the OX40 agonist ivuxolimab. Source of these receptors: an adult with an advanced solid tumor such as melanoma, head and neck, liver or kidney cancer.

The CDR3 region has the DNA TGCGCCAGCAGCCAAAGACTAGCGGGACCTATGGAGCAGTACTTC. This encodes CASSQRLAGPMEQYF. J is TRBJ2-7 and V is TRBV4-1, with 11 nucleotides matching TRBD2. The CDR3 totals 15 residues. V gave up 2 bases and J gave up 7 bases; unmatched junction bases: 7. Germline CDR1 is MGHRA and CDR2 is YSYEKL.

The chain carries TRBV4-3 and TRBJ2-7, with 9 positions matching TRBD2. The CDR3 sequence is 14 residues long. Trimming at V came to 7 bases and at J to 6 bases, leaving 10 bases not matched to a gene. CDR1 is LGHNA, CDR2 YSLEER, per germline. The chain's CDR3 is CASKTNLAGAEQYF. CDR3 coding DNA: TGCGCCAGCAAAACGAACTTAGCGGGAGCCGAGCAGTACTTC.

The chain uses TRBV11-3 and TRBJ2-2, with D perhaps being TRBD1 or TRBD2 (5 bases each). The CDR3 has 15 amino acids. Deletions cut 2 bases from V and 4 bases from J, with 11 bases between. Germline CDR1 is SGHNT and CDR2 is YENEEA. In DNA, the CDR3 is TGTGCCAGCAGCTTAACAGGACTGCCCACCGGGGAGCTGTTTTTT. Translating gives CASSLTGLPTGELFF.

This CDR3 is CASSPPGLPLDEQFF. The CDR3 DNA is TGTGCCAGCTCACCCCCGGGACTACCTTTGGATGAGCAGTTCTTC. The rearrangement joins TRBV18 to TRBJ2-1; 7 bases align to TRBD2. The CDR3 runs 15 residues. The J segment lost 8 bases and the V segment lost 3 bases, leaving 10 bases of the junction unmatched. Germline V lookup: CDR1 KGHSH, CDR2 LQKENI.

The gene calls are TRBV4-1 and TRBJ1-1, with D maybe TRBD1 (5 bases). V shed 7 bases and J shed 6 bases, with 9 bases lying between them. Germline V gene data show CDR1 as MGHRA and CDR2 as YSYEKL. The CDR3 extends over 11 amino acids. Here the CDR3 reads CASTLGPEAFF. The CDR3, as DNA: TGCGCCAGCACTTTGGGGCCTGAAGCTTTCTTT.

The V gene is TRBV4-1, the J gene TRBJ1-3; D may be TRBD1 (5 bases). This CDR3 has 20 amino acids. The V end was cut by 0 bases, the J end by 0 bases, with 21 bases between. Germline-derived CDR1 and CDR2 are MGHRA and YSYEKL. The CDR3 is CASSQDPGRVMISSGNTIYF. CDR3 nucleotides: TGCGCCAGCAGCCAAGATCCGGGACGGGTCATGATCTCCTCTGGAAACACCATATATTTT.

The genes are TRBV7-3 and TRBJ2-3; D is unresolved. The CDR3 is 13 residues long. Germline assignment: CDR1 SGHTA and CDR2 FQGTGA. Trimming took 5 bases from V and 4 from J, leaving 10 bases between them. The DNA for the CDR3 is TGTGCCAGCAGCCACGTCAGTTCAGATACGCAGTATTTT. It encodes CASSHVSSDTQYF.

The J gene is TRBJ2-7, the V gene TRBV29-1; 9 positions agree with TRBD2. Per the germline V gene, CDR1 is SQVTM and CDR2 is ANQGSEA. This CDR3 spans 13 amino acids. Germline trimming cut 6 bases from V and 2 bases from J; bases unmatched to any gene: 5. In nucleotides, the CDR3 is TGCAGCGTCGGAGCGGGAGGCGCCTACGAGCAGTACTTC. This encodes CSVGAGGAYEQYF.

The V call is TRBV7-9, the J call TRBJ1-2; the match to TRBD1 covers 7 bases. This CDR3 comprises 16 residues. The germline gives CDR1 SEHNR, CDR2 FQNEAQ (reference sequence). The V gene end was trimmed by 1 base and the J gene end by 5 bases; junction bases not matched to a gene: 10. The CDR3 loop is CASSLGGQREGYGYTF. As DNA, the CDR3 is TGTGCCAGCAGCTTAGGGGGACAGAGGGAAGGATATGGCTACACCTTC.

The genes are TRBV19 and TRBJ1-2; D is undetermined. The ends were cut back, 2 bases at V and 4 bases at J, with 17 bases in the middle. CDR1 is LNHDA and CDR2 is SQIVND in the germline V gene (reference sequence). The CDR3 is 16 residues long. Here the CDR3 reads CASSIWQPQLSYGYTF. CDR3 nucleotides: TGTGCCAGTAGTATATGGCAGCCACAATTATCCTATGGCTACACCTTC.

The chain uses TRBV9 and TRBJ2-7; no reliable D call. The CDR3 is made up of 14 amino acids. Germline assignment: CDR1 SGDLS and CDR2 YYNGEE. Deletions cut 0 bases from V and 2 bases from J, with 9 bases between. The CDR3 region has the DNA TGTGCCAGCAGCGTAGAAGACTCTACCTACGAGCAGTACTTC. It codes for CASSVEDSTYEQYF.

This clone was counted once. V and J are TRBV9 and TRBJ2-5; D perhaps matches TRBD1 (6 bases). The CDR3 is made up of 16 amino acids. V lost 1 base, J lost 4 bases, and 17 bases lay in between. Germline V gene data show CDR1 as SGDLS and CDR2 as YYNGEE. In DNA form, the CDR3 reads TGTGCCAGCAGCGTACAAGAAGCAGGGGCTTTAGAGACCCAGTACTTC. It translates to CASSVQEAGALETQYF.

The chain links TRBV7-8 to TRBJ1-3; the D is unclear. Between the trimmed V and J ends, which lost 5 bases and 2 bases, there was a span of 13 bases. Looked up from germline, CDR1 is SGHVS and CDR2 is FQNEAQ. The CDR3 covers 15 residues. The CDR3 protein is CASSREGSTGNTIYF. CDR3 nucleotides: TGTGCCAGCAGCCGGGAGGGATCTACTGGAAACACCATATATTTT.

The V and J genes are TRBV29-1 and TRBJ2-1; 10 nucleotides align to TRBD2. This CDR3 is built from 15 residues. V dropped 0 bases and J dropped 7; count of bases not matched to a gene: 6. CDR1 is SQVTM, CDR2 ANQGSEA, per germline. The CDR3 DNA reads TGCAGCGTTGAAGACATAGCGGGGGGTGGGAATGAGCAGTTCTTC. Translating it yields CSVEDIAGGGNEQFF.

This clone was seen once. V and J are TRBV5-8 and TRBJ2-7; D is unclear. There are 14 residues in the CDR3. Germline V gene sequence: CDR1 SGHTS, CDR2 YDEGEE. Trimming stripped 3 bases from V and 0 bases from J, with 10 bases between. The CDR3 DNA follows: TGTGCCAGCAGCTCCGAGATAAGCTCCTACGAGCAGTACTTC. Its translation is CASSSEISSYEQYF.

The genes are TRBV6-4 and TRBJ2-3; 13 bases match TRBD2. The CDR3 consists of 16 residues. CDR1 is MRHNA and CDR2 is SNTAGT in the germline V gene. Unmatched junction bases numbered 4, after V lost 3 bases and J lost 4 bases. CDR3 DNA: TGTGCCAGCAGTGAGTCCGGACTAGCGGGAGCAGATACGCAGTATTTT. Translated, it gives CASSESGLAGADTQYF.

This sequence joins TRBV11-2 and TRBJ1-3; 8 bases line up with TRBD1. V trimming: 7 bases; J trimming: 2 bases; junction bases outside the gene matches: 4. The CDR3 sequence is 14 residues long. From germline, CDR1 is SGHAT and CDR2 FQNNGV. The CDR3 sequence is CASTQQGAGNTIYF. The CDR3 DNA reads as TGTGCCAGCACCCAACAGGGGGCTGGAAACACCATATATTTT.

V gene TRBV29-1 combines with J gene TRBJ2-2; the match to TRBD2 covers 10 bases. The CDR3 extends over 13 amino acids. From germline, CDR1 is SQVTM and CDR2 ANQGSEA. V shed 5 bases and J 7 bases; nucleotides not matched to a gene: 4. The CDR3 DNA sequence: TGCAGCGTTATACTAGCGGGGCACGGGGAGCTGTTTTTT. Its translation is CSVILAGHGELFF.

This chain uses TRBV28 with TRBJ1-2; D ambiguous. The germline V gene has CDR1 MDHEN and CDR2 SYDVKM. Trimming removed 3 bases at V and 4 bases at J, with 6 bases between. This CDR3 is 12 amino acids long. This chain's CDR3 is CASSFGGYGYTF. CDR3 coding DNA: TGTGCCAGCAGTTTTGGAGGCTATGGCTACACCTTC.

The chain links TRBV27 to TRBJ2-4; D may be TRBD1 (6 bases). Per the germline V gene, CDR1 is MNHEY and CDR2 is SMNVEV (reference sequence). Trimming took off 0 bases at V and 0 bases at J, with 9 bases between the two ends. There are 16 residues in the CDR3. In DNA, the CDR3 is TGTGCCAGCAGTTTATCGGGGGCCCCAGCCAAAAACATTCAGTACTTC. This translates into CASSLSGAPAKNIQYF.

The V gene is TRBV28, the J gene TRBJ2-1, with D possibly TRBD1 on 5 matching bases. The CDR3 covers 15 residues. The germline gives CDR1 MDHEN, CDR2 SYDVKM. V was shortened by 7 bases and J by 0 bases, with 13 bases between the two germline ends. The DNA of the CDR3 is TGTGCCAGCATCTTGGACACGAGCTCCTACAATGAGCAGTTCTTC. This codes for CASILDTSSYNEQFF.

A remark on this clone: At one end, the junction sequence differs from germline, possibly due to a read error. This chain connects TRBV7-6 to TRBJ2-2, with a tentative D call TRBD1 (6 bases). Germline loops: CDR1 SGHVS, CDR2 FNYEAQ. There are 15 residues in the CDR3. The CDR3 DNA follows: TGTGCCAGCAGCCCGGACAGTTCGAAGACCGGGGAGCTGTTTTTT. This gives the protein CASSPDSSKTGELFF. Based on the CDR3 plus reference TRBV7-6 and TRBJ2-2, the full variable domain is GAGVSQSPRYKVTKRGQDVALRCDPISGHVSLYWYRQALGQGPEFLTYFNYEAQQDKSGLPNDRFSAERPEGSISTLTIQRTEQRDSAMYRCASSPDSSKTGELFFGEGSRLTVL.

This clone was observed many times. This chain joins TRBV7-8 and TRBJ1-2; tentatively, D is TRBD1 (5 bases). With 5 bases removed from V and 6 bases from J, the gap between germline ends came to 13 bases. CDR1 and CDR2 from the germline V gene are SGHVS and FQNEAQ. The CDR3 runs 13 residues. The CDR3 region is CASSPVGTDGYTF. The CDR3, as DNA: TGTGCCAGCAGCCCGGTAGGGACGGATGGCTACACCTTC.

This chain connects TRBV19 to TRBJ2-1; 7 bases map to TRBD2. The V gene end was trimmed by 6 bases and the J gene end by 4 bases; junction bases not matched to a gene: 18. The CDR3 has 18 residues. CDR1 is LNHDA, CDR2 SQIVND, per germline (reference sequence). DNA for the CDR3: TGTGCCAGTAGCCTCGCAGCGGGAACGAGTCAGGGATACAATGAGCAGTTCTTC. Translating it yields CASSLAAGTSQGYNEQFF.

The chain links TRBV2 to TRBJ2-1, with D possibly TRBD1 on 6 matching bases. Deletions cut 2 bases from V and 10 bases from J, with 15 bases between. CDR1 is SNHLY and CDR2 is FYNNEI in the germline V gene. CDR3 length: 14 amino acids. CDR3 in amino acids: CASSERPGQTEQFF. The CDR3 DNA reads TGTGCCAGCAGTGAACGGCCTGGACAGACGGAGCAGTTCTTC.

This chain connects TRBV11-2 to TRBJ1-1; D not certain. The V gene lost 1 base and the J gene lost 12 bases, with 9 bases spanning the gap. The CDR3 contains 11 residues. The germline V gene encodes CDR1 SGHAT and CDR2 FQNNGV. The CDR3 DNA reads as TGTGCCAGCAGCTTAGCATGGGCGACTTTCTTT. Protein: CASSLAWATFF.

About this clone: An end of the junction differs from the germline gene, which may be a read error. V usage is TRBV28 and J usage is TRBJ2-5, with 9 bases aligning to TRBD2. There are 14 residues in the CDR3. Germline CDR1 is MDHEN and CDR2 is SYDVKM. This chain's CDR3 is CASSWGASGASVDF. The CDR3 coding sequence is TGTGCCAGCAGTTGGGGGGCTAGCGGGGCGTCAGTGGACTTC.

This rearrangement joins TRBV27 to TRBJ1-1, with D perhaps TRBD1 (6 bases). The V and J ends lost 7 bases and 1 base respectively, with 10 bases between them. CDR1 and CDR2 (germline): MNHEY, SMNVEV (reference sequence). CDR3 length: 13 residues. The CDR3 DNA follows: TGTGCCAGCAACTGGGGGCCGAACACTGAAGCTTTCTTT. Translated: CASNWGPNTEAFF.

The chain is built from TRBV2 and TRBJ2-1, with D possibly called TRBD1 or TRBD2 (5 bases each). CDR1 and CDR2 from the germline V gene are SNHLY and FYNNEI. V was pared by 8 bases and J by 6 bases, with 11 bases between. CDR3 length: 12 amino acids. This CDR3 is CASGTRGNEQFF. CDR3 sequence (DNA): TGTGCCAGCGGAACTAGGGGCAATGAGCAGTTCTTC.

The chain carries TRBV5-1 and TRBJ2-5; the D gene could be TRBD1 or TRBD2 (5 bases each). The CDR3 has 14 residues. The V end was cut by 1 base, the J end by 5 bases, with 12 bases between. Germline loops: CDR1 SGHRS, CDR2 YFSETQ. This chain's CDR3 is CASSLYPGTETQYF. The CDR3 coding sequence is TGCGCCAGCAGCTTGTATCCAGGGACGGAGACCCAGTACTTC.

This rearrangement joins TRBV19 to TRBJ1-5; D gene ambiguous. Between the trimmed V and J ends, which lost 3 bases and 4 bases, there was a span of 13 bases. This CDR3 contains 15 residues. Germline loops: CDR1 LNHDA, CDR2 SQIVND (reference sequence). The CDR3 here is CASSIIGSANQPQHF. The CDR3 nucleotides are TGTGCCAGTAGTATCATCGGGTCCGCAAATCAGCCCCAGCATTTT.

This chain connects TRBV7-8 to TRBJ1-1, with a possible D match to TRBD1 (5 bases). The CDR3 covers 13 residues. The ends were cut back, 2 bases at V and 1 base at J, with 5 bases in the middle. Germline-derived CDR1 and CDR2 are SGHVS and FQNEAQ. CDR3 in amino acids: CASSLRGNTEAFF. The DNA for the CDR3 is TGTGCCAGCAGCTTAAGGGGGAACACTGAAGCTTTCTTT.